Listed below are T cell receptor beta chains from one sample, sequenced in a study of blood T cell repertoires in COVID-19. Method: immunoSEQ multiplex PCR; TCRdb's copy keeps in-frame clones and lacks some. The sample records approximately 240,000 clones, nearly 90% being singletons. Sequencing was carried out using peripheral blood. These receptors came from a woman in her 40s who had recovered from COVID-19. Both conserved end residues are part of each CDR3. Each record gives: D gene, J gene, V gene, clone size, CDR3 protein, CDR3 DNA. D genes are given only for firm matches. For some rows the clone size is stated as once, few or many, or as a class when expanded; others skip it.

>TRBD1|TRBJ1-5|TRBV18|.
CASSPGTGGDQPQHF
TGTGCCAGCTCACCCGGGACAGGGGGAGATCAGCCCCAGCATTTT
>TRBD2|TRBJ2-1|TRBV7-2|few
CASSSGSGAYNEQFF
TGTGCCAGCAGTTCCGGGAGCGGGGCCTACAATGAGCAGTTCTTC
>TRBD1|TRBJ1-2|TRBV4-3|.
CASSPTGTGVMYGYTF
TGCGCCAGCAGTCCAACCGGGACAGGGGTTATGTATGGCTACACCTTC
>TRBD1|TRBJ1-2|TRBV27|.
CASSSSGTGGMNYGYTF
TGTGCCAGCAGTTCGTCCGGGACAGGGGGCATGAACTATGGCTACACCTTC
>.|TRBJ2-5|TRBV3-1/TRBV3-2|.
CASSLPGLGGGRETQYF
TGTGCCAGCAGCTTACCCGGACTCGGAGGGGGCCGAGAGACCCAGTACTTC
>.|TRBJ1-2|TRBV5-5|.
CASSLSGGYGYTF
TGTGCCAGCAGCTTGTCGGGGGGATATGGCTACACCTTC
>.|TRBJ2-7|TRBV18|.
CASHLGSGPYEQYF
TGTGCCAGCCACCTAGGGAGTGGACCCTACGAGCAGTACTTC
>TRBD1|TRBJ1-2|TRBV5-1|.
CASSRDGQGWGGYTF
TGCGCCAGCAGCAGGGACGGACAGGGGTGGGGCGGCTACACCTTC
>TRBD1|TRBJ1-6|TRBV5-1|.
CASSPVGQGHSPLHF
TGCGCCAGCAGCCCGGTGGGACAGGGGCATTCACCCCTCCACTTT
>.|TRBJ2-1|TRBV28|.
CASRRGGPPYNEQFF
TGTGCCAGCAGACGAGGGGGTCCACCCTACAATGAGCAGTTCTTC
>TRBD2|TRBJ2-3|TRBV5-1|.
CASSLSGLASSDTQYF
TGCGCCAGCAGCTTGTCAGGACTAGCCTCCTCCGATACGCAGTATTTT
>.|TRBJ1-2|TRBV4-3|.
CASSQDRGLDFSGLSNYGYTF
TGCGCCAGCAGCCAAGATCGGGGGTTGGACTTCTCCGGACTTTCTAACTATGGCTACACCTTC
>.|TRBJ2-7|TRBV28|.
CASTAGRYEQYF
TGTGCCAGCACTGCAGGGAGGTACGAGCAGTACTTC
>.|TRBJ2-4|TRBV2|.
CASSLDSVAKNIQYF
TGTGCCAGCAGCCTCGACAGCGTAGCCAAAAACATTCAGTACTTC
>.|TRBJ2-1|TRBV6-2/TRBV6-3|once
CASSPPPSERKHNEQFF
TGTGCCAGCAGCCCGCCCCCTTCAGAGCGGAAACACAATGAGCAGTTCTTC
>.|TRBJ2-7|TRBV30|.
CAWSVGGRREQYF
TGTGCCTGGAGTGTCGGTGGTAGGAGAGAGCAGTACTTC
>.|TRBJ2-5|TRBV5-1|.
CASSLASTPQETQYF
TGCGCCAGCAGCTTGGCCTCGACTCCCCAAGAGACCCAGTACTTC
>TRBD2|TRBJ2-7|TRBV11-3|.
CASSLGGLANEQYF
TGTGCCAGCAGCTTGGGCGGACTAGCAAACGAGCAGTACTTC
>TRBD1|TRBJ2-5|TRBV19|.
CASRDRGLETQYF
TGTGCCAGTCGTGACAGGGGGCTAGAGACCCAGTACTTC
>TRBD1|TRBJ1-6|TRBV12-3/TRBV12-4|.
CASGTGGSPLHF
TGTGCCAGCGGGACAGGGGGTTCACCCCTCCACTTT
>TRBD1|TRBJ2-3|TRBV3-1/TRBV3-2|once
CASSQERTGGTDTQYF
TGTGCCAGCAGCCAAGAGCGGACAGGGGGCACAGATACGCAGTATTTT
>.|TRBJ2-1|TRBV2|.
CASSSDLSSYNEQFF
TGTGCCAGCAGTTCCGACTTGAGCTCCTACAATGAGCAGTTCTTC
>.|TRBJ2-3|TRBV6-2/TRBV6-3|.
CASSSGEADTQYF
TGTGCCAGCAGTTCTGGGGAGGCAGATACGCAGTATTTT
>TRBD2|TRBJ2-7|TRBV18|.
CASSKTSEGYEQYF
TGTGCCAGCTCAAAGACTAGCGAGGGGTACGAGCAGTACTTC
>.|TRBJ2-5|TRBV5-4|.
CASSVDRRALETQYF
TGTGCCAGCAGCGTGGACAGGAGGGCGCTGGAGACCCAGTACTTC
>TRBD1|TRBJ1-2|TRBV4-3|.
CASSGTTGFYGYTF
TGCGCCAGCAGCGGGACGACAGGGTTTTATGGCTACACCTTC